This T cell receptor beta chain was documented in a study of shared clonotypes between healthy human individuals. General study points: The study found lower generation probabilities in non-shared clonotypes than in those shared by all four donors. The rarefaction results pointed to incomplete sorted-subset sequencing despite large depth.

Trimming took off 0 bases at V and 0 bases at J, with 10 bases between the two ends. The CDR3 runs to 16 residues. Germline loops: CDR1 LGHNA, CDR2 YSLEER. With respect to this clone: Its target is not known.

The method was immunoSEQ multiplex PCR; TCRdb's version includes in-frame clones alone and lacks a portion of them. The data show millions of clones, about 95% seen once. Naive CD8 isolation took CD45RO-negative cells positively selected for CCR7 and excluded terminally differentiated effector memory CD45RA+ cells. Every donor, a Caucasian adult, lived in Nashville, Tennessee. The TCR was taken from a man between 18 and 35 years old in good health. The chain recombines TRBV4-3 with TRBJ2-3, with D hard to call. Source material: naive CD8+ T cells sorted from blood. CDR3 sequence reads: CASSQDTGLSTDTQYF. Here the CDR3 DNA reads TGCGCCAGCAGCCAAGATACGGGCCTTAGCACAGATACGCAGTATTTT.